A selection of T cell receptor beta chains follows, all from one sample in a study of blood T cell repertoires in COVID-19. Here immunoSEQ multiplex PCR was the method, and the copy in TCRdb shows in-frame clones only, minus some. Among roughly 300,000 clones listed, over 75% were seen once. The sequencing input was PBMCs or T cells enriched from blood (not recorded which). These receptors were obtained from a woman aged 30 to 39 who had recovered from COVID-19. CDR3s include the opening cysteine and the closing phenylalanine or tryptophan. Fields, in order: D gene, clone size, J gene, V gene, CDR3 DNA, CDR3 protein. A D gene is named only where the DNA matches it firmly. Not all rows give a size; the values are once, few, many and, for expanded clones, a class.

d_call: TRBD2
clone_size: NA
j_call: TRBJ2-2
v_call: TRBV9
cdr3_nt: TGTGCCAGCAGCGTAGCCAGCGGGGGGACCGGGGAGCTGTTTTTT
cdr3_aa: CASSVASGGTGELFF

d_call: TRBD1
clone_size: NA
j_call: TRBJ2-3
v_call: TRBV5-1
cdr3_nt: TGCGCCAGCAGCCCGGACAGGGGGTCAGGCACAGATACGCAGTATTTT
cdr3_aa: CASSPDRGSGTDTQYF

d_call: NA
clone_size: NA
j_call: TRBJ1-2
v_call: TRBV24-1
cdr3_nt: NA
cdr3_aa: CATSDGVGQGSSWTF

d_call: NA
clone_size: NA
j_call: TRBJ2-3
v_call: TRBV14
cdr3_nt: TGTGCCAGCAGCCACCTTTCCAGCACAGATACGCAGTATTTT
cdr3_aa: CASSHLSSTDTQYF

d_call: TRBD2
clone_size: NA
j_call: TRBJ2-1
v_call: TRBV3-1/TRBV3-2
cdr3_nt: TGTGCCAGCAGCCAGCCCCTATCGGGAGGGCTAATGAGGCAGTTCTTC
cdr3_aa: CASSQPLSGGLMRQFF

d_call: TRBD2
clone_size: NA
j_call: TRBJ2-7
v_call: TRBV3-1/TRBV3-2
cdr3_nt: TGTGCCAGCAGCCACGGGACTAGCGGGAACTACGAGCAGTACTTC
cdr3_aa: CASSHGTSGNYEQYF

d_call: NA
clone_size: NA
j_call: TRBJ2-3
v_call: TRBV27
cdr3_nt: TGTGCCAGCAGTTACTTCGGGAGCACAGATACGCAGTATTTT
cdr3_aa: CASSYFGSTDTQYF

d_call: TRBD1
clone_size: NA
j_call: TRBJ1-5
v_call: TRBV6-5
cdr3_nt: TGTGCCAGCAGAAACGAGGGGGCAGGCAATCAGCCCCAGCATTTT
cdr3_aa: CASRNEGAGNQPQHF

d_call: NA
clone_size: NA
j_call: TRBJ2-5
v_call: TRBV10-3
cdr3_nt: TGTGCCATCAGTGACCTCCAAGAGACCCAGTACTTC
cdr3_aa: CAISDLQETQYF

d_call: NA
clone_size: NA
j_call: TRBJ1-1
v_call: TRBV18
cdr3_nt: TGTGCCAGCTCAGACTATAACACTGAAGCTTTCTTT
cdr3_aa: CASSDYNTEAFF

d_call: TRBD1
clone_size: NA
j_call: TRBJ2-7
v_call: TRBV9
cdr3_nt: TGTGCCAGCAGCGCGGGGGGGACAGGGGGCCACGAGCAGTACTTC
cdr3_aa: CASSAGGTGGHEQYF

d_call: NA
clone_size: NA
j_call: TRBJ1-1
v_call: TRBV27
cdr3_nt: TGTGCCAGCAAAGAGACAGCGAGCCCCAAGGGTTTCTTT
cdr3_aa: CASKETASPKGFF

d_call: NA
clone_size: NA
j_call: TRBJ2-7
v_call: TRBV7-3
cdr3_nt: TGTGCCAGCAGCCTTGGACTCAGCGAGCAGTACTTC
cdr3_aa: CASSLGLSEQYF

d_call: NA
clone_size: NA
j_call: TRBJ1-4
v_call: TRBV7-9
cdr3_nt: TGTGCCAGCAGCTACATTGCAACTAATGAAAAACTGTTTTTT
cdr3_aa: CASSYIATNEKLFF

d_call: NA
clone_size: once
j_call: TRBJ1-1
v_call: TRBV6-5
cdr3_nt: TGTGCCAGCAAAGTGACTGAGAACACTGAAGCTTTCTTT
cdr3_aa: CASKVTENTEAFF

d_call: TRBD1
clone_size: NA
j_call: TRBJ2-1
v_call: TRBV29-1
cdr3_nt: TGCAGCGTTGTCCAACCGGGACAGGGAGTCAATTTCGATGAGCAGTTCTTC
cdr3_aa: CSVVQPGQGVNFDEQFF

d_call: TRBD2
clone_size: NA
j_call: TRBJ2-7
v_call: TRBV18
cdr3_nt: TGTGCCAGCTCACCACCGGTGACTAGCGGGAGGGCGTCCGAGCAGTACTTC
cdr3_aa: CASSPPVTSGRASEQYF

d_call: TRBD1
clone_size: NA
j_call: TRBJ2-2
v_call: TRBV9
cdr3_nt: TGTGCCAGCAGCGCGGACAGGGGGCGAGGCGGGGAGCTGTTTTTT
cdr3_aa: CASSADRGRGGELFF

d_call: NA
clone_size: NA
j_call: TRBJ1-2
v_call: TRBV14
cdr3_nt: TGTGCCAGCAGCCCTCGGCAGGGAGGATATGGCTACACCTTC
cdr3_aa: CASSPRQGGYGYTF

d_call: NA
clone_size: medium-sized
j_call: TRBJ2-2
v_call: TRBV4-1
cdr3_nt: TGCGCCAGCAGGAGGGGGGGAGTGGTCGGGGAGCTGTTTTTT
cdr3_aa: CASRRGGVVGELFF

d_call: NA
clone_size: NA
j_call: TRBJ1-4
v_call: TRBV27
cdr3_nt: TGTGCCAGCAGTTTATTGGGTCCCAGGGAAGAAAAACTGTTTTTT
cdr3_aa: CASSLLGPREEKLFF

d_call: TRBD1
clone_size: NA
j_call: TRBJ2-6
v_call: TRBV18
cdr3_nt: TGTGCCAGCGGCGGACAGGGCTCTGGGGCCAACGTCCTGACTTTC
cdr3_aa: CASGGQGSGANVLTF

d_call: TRBD2
clone_size: NA
j_call: TRBJ2-7
v_call: TRBV9
cdr3_nt: TGTGCCAGCAGCGAGAGCGGGAGGCCCTACGAGCAGTACTTC
cdr3_aa: CASSESGRPYEQYF

d_call: TRBD1
clone_size: NA
j_call: TRBJ2-7
v_call: TRBV7-3
cdr3_nt: TGTGCCAGCAGCTCGGACAGGGGATCCTACGAGCAGTACTTC
cdr3_aa: CASSSDRGSYEQYF

d_call: TRBD2
clone_size: NA
j_call: TRBJ2-5
v_call: TRBV30
cdr3_nt: TGTGCCTGGAGTGGGACTAGCGGAAGTCCCAGGGGTGGGACCCAGTACTTC
cdr3_aa: CAWSGTSGSPRGGTQYF

d_call: TRBD1
clone_size: NA
j_call: TRBJ2-1
v_call: TRBV19
cdr3_nt: TGTGCCAGTAGTATCACCGGAGAGAGGGGGCGGGTTGAGCAGTTCTTC
cdr3_aa: CASSITGERGRVEQFF

d_call: TRBD1
clone_size: NA
j_call: TRBJ1-6
v_call: TRBV4-3
cdr3_nt: TGCGCCAGCAGCCAAACGAGGGGGCAACAATCACCCCTCCACTTT
cdr3_aa: CASSQTRGQQSPLHF

d_call: TRBD1
clone_size: NA
j_call: TRBJ2-7
v_call: TRBV19
cdr3_nt: TGTGCCAGTAGTTTGTGGGACAGTCCCTACGAGCAGTACTTC
cdr3_aa: CASSLWDSPYEQYF

d_call: TRBD2
clone_size: NA
j_call: TRBJ2-7
v_call: TRBV2
cdr3_nt: TGTGCCAGCAGTCCTCTAGCGGGATCCGACGAGCAGTACTTC
cdr3_aa: CASSPLAGSDEQYF

d_call: TRBD2
clone_size: NA
j_call: TRBJ2-7
v_call: TRBV3-1/TRBV3-2
cdr3_nt: TGTGCCAGCAGCCAAGAAGTTCCTGCGGGAGTTGTCTACGAGCAGTACTTC
cdr3_aa: CASSQEVPAGVVYEQYF

d_call: NA
clone_size: NA
j_call: TRBJ1-4
v_call: TRBV18
cdr3_nt: TGTGCCAGCTCACCACCGTCGGGACAAAAGTCGGGGAATGAAAAACTGTTTTTT
cdr3_aa: CASSPPSGQKSGNEKLFF

d_call: TRBD1
clone_size: NA
j_call: TRBJ1-2
v_call: TRBV7-9
cdr3_nt: TGTGCCAGCAGCCCGGAGACAGGGGAAGTCAACTATGGCTACACCTTC
cdr3_aa: CASSPETGEVNYGYTF

d_call: TRBD2
clone_size: NA
j_call: TRBJ2-7
v_call: TRBV27
cdr3_nt: TGTGCCAGCAGTTTATCCGTAGCGGGAGTTTCCGAGCAGTACTTC
cdr3_aa: CASSLSVAGVSEQYF

d_call: NA
clone_size: NA
j_call: TRBJ1-6
v_call: TRBV9
cdr3_nt: TGTGCCAGCAGCGTAGGGCCCGGAGGGGTGGATAGTAGTTCACCCCTCCACTTT
cdr3_aa: CASSVGPGGVDSSSPLHF

d_call: NA
clone_size: NA
j_call: TRBJ2-7
v_call: TRBV7-2
cdr3_nt: TGTGCCAGCAGCGCAGCACCCCCGGGAGTGGCTTCCGAGCAGTACTTC
cdr3_aa: CASSAAPPGVASEQYF

d_call: TRBD2
clone_size: NA
j_call: TRBJ2-5
v_call: TRBV10-1
cdr3_nt: TGCGCCAGCAGTAGGAATTCTATAGCGGGAGAAGAGACCCAGTACTTC
cdr3_aa: CASSRNSIAGEETQYF

d_call: TRBD2
clone_size: once
j_call: TRBJ2-3
v_call: TRBV4-1
cdr3_nt: TGCGCCAGCAGCCAAGATGGTAGCGGGACCGGAGATACGCAGTATTTT
cdr3_aa: CASSQDGSGTGDTQYF

d_call: TRBD1
clone_size: NA
j_call: TRBJ2-7
v_call: TRBV7-9
cdr3_nt: TGTGCCAGCAGCCCCCGACAGGGTAACGAGCAGTACTTC
cdr3_aa: CASSPRQGNEQYF

d_call: NA
clone_size: NA
j_call: TRBJ1-4
v_call: TRBV25-1
cdr3_nt: TGTGCCAGCAGTGGAGGCTTAAATGAAAAACTGTTTTTT
cdr3_aa: CASSGGLNEKLFF

d_call: NA
clone_size: NA
j_call: TRBJ2-3
v_call: TRBV28
cdr3_nt: TGTGCCAGCAGTCTCGGGATAGCGGCTAGCACAGATACGCAGTATTTT
cdr3_aa: CASSLGIAASTDTQYF

d_call: NA
clone_size: NA
j_call: TRBJ2-7
v_call: TRBV5-6
cdr3_nt: TGTGCCAGCAGCTCACCCCGACTCGAGCCCTACGAGCAGTACTTC
cdr3_aa: CASSSPRLEPYEQYF

d_call: NA
clone_size: NA
j_call: TRBJ2-5
v_call: TRBV11-2
cdr3_nt: TGTGCCAGCAGCCACGGGGAGACCCAGTACTTC
cdr3_aa: CASSHGETQYF

d_call: NA
clone_size: NA
j_call: TRBJ2-7
v_call: TRBV5-5
cdr3_nt: TGTGCCAGCAGCTTGGGGCGGGCCTACGAGCAGTACTTC
cdr3_aa: CASSLGRAYEQYF

d_call: NA
clone_size: NA
j_call: TRBJ1-1
v_call: TRBV6-2/TRBV6-3
cdr3_nt: TGTGCCAGCAGTTACGGAGCGGAAAGCACTGAAGCTTTCTTT
cdr3_aa: CASSYGAESTEAFF

d_call: TRBD1
clone_size: NA
j_call: TRBJ1-6
v_call: TRBV19
cdr3_nt: TGTGCCAGTAGTATGGGACAGGCGGTCGTGACACCCCTCCACTTT
cdr3_aa: CASSMGQAVVTPLHF

d_call: TRBD2
clone_size: NA
j_call: TRBJ2-1
v_call: TRBV10-2
cdr3_nt: TGCGCCAGCACTGGGGGTGGGCTAGCGGGGGAGGGTCACCATGAGCAGTTCTTC
cdr3_aa: CASTGGGLAGEGHHEQFF

d_call: NA
clone_size: few
j_call: TRBJ2-7
v_call: TRBV3-1/TRBV3-2
cdr3_nt: TGTGCCAGCAGCCATAGAACCTACGAGCAGTACTTC
cdr3_aa: CASSHRTYEQYF

d_call: NA
clone_size: NA
j_call: TRBJ2-2
v_call: TRBV9
cdr3_nt: TGTGCCAGCAGCCTCCTTGACCCTGAGGCCGGGGAGCTGTTTTTT
cdr3_aa: CASSLLDPEAGELFF